Listed below are T cell receptor beta chains from one sample, sequenced in a study of T cell responses to AZD1222 COVID-19 vaccine. Profiled with immunoSEQ multiplex PCR; TCRdb holds only in-frame clones, not every one. Found here are some 170,000 clones, approximately 90% of them singletons; the top ten hold approximately 4.2%. The source was peripheral blood, collected 28 days after the second dose of the MenACWY control vaccine. Receptor source: an adult who received the MenACWY meningococcal vaccine as a control. The conserved cysteine and the conserved F or W are not part of the CDR3 here. The order of the fields is J gene, V gene, CDR3 protein.

>TRBJ2-7|TRBV6-5
ASRTLTSGGYEQY
>TRBJ1-2|TRBV19
ASSRSNYGYT
>TRBJ1-1|TRBV19
ASSIVWAPGGTEAF
>TRBJ2-7|TRBV2
ASSRGDYEQY
>TRBJ1-4|TRBV28
ASSLSQSTNEKLF
>TRBJ2-5|TRBV9
ASSAHPTGFGTQY
>TRBJ2-3|TRBV24-1
ATSDLRDTQY
>TRBJ2-3|TRBV11-3
ASSPFSGTDTQY
>TRBJ2-7|TRBV2
ASSEVFPDFGQGFSYEQY
>TRBJ1-1|TRBV6-5
ASSYSWDSRGTEAF
>TRBJ1-1|TRBV28
ASWTGALNTEAF
>TRBJ1-2|TRBV3-1/TRBV3-2
ASSQDYSGANYGYT
>TRBJ1-4|TRBV7-2
ASSLSDWAEKLF
>TRBJ2-2|TRBV19
ASSIDTGWELF
>TRBJ2-6|TRBV5-5
ASTPILAGANVLT
>TRBJ2-1|TRBV10-3
AIGRTSGIVGRPNEQF
>TRBJ1-2|TRBV7-9
ASSPPGRIYGYT
>TRBJ2-1|TRBV9
ASSVDREAYNEQF
>TRBJ1-2|TRBV19
ASSPRVGYGYT
>TRBJ1-2|TRBV4-2
ASSRVVDGGYT
>TRBJ1-5|TRBV19
ASSSRDMDLYSNQPQH
>TRBJ1-6|TRBV30
AWSDWEGSPLH